Below, 24 T cell receptor beta chains from the same sample are listed, as sequenced in a study of radiation and T cells in renal cell carcinoma. This table comes from immunoSEQ multiplex PCR, and its TCRdb copy is limited to in-frame clones, with some not included. The profile shows about 130,000 clones, around 82% of them singletons. Described time point: blood 2 weeks post-SBRT. Treatment given: 15 Gy SBRT to primary tumor, nephrectomy 4 weeks later. Source: blood, taken from a patient whose treatment included radiotherapy and nephrectomy. The receptors shown here come from a man over 45 with renal cell carcinoma.

This sequence joins TRBV4-1 and TRBJ2-3; D ambiguous. Trimming cost V 0 bases and J 8 bases, with 9 bases left between them. The CDR3 covers 13 residues. Germline CDR1 is MGHRA and CDR2 is YSYEKL. The CDR3 sequence: CASSQEVASTQYF. CDR3 nucleotide sequence: TGCGCCAGCAGCCAAGAGGTTGCGAGTACGCAGTATTTT.

In this sample, this clone turned up a few times. The chain combines TRBV30 with TRBJ1-2; TRBD1 matches 9 bases. Trimming removed 2 bases from V and 8 bases from J; junction bases left unmatched: 3. The germline gives CDR1 GTSNPN, CDR2 SVGIG (reference sequence). The CDR3 contains 12 residues. CDR3 bases: TGTGCCTGGAGTCAGGGACAGGGAGGCTACACCTTC. Protein sequence: CAWSQGQGGYTF.

V gene TRBV23-1 combines with J gene TRBJ1-1; 9 bases match TRBD1. TRBV23-1 is known as an ORF, though its function is uncertain. The CDR3 consists of 15 residues. V lost 11 bases, J lost 2 bases, and 12 bases stayed unmatched. Written as DNA, the CDR3 is TGCGCCCGGGGGACAGGGACTATGCGAAACACTGAAGCTTTCTTT. Translated: CARGTGTMRNTEAFF.

The chain carries TRBV7-9 and TRBJ2-3, with 16 bases aligning to TRBD2. The CDR3 totals 17 residues. V shed 5 bases and J 6 bases; nucleotides not matched to a gene: 8. Germline CDR1 is SEHNR and CDR2 is FQNEAQ (reference sequence). CDR3 DNA: TGTGCCAGCAGCAGCCCCGCGGGACTAGCGGGAGGGGATACGCAGTATTTT. Translation gives CASSSPAGLAGGDTQYF. Full variable domain (missing parts from reference TRBV7-9 and TRBJ2-3): DTGVSQNPRHKITKRGQNVTFRCDPISEHNRLYWYRQTLGQGPEFLTYFQNEAQLEKSRLLSDRFSAERPKGSFSTLEIQRTEQGDSAMYLCASSSPAGLAGGDTQYFGPGTRLTVL.

The rearrangement uses TRBV5-1 and TRBJ2-2; 8 bases are shared with TRBD1. Germline CDR1 and CDR2: SGHRS and YFSETQ. With 4 bases clipped from V and 3 bases from J, the junction kept 8 bases outside the gene matches. The CDR3 has 16 amino acids. The DNA of the CDR3 is TGCGCCAGCAGCCCCTCAGGGGGCGCGGACACCGGGGAGCTGTTTTTT. Its protein is CASSPSGGADTGELFF.

V gene TRBV6-1 combines with J gene TRBJ2-3; D remains unclear. This CDR3 comprises 13 residues. Looked up from germline, CDR1 is MNHNS and CDR2 is SASEGT. V was pared by 2 bases and J by 4 bases, with 7 bases between. For the CDR3, the DNA is TGTGCCAGCAGTGAATTTGACGCAGATACGCAGTATTTT. As protein: CASSEFDADTQYF.

The chain recombines TRBV28 with TRBJ2-5; D may correspond to TRBD1 or TRBD2 (5 bases each). The ends were cut back, 6 bases at V and 5 bases at J, with 19 bases in the middle. CDR3 length: 15 amino acids. CDR1 and CDR2 (germline): MDHEN, SYDVKM. In DNA form, the CDR3 reads TGTGCCAGCAGCCTTCCGGGGCTAGGGACGGAGACCCAGTACTTC. It translates to CASSLPGLGTETQYF.

V and J are TRBV5-1 and TRBJ2-3, with 9 bases identical to TRBD1. Germline values: CDR1 SGHRS, CDR2 YFSETQ. With 4 bases clipped from V and 4 bases from J, the junction kept 13 bases outside the gene matches. CDR3 size: 17 residues. The CDR3 nucleotides read TGCGCCAGCAGCACTCAACCGGGACAGGGAGGAGCAGATACGCAGTATTTT. Amino acids: CASSTQPGQGGADTQYF.

The chain couples TRBV20-1 to TRBJ1-2; the match to TRBD1 covers 7 bases. Germline V lookup: CDR1 DFQATT, CDR2 SNEGSKA (reference sequence). The CDR3 has 10 residues. J gave up 6 bases and V 6 bases, and 1 base lay outside the gene matches. The DNA for the CDR3 is TGCAGTGCCACAGGGGATGGCTACACCTTC. Amino acid sequence: CSATGDGYTF.

The gene calls are TRBV6-1 and TRBJ1-2; TRBD1 aligns across 11 bases. V shed 3 bases, J shed 5 bases, and the junction held 5 bases outside the gene matches. The length of the CDR3 is 15 residues. The V gene's germline CDR1 is MNHNS and CDR2 SASEGT. The CDR3 DNA follows: TGTGCCAGCAGTGACCCGGACAGGGGGCAATATGGCTACACCTTC. This encodes CASSDPDRGQYGYTF.

V gene TRBV10-2 combines with J gene TRBJ1-5; no clear D gene. There are 13 residues in the CDR3. Trimming pared 4 bases from V and 3 bases from J, leaving 7 bases between. Looked up from germline, CDR1 is WSHSY and CDR2 is SAAADI. CDR3 in DNA: TGCGCCAGCAGTGTTGACCCCAATCAGCCCCAGCATTTT. Encoded protein: CASSVDPNQPQHF.

This clone was observed at least ten times. At the DNA level, this CDR3 is encoded by other sequences in the same sample as well. This chain links TRBV6-5 with TRBJ1-5; D remains unclear. V was clipped by 2 bases and J by 0 bases, with 8 bases between them. CDR3 size: 15 residues. From germline, CDR1 is MNHEY and CDR2 SVGAGI. CDR3 in DNA: TGTGCCAGCAGTTACGACGGGAATAGCAATCAGCCCCAGCATTTT. It yields the protein CASSYDGNSNQPQHF.

The chain's CDR3 is CASSQGRELREQFF. The DNA of the CDR3 is TGTGCCAGCAGCCAAGGGCGGGAGCTTCGTGAGCAGTTCTTC. The chain couples TRBV14 to TRBJ2-1; 7 bases map to TRBD2. CDR3 length: 14 amino acids. The germline V gene encodes CDR1 SGHDN and CDR2 FVKESK. With 1 base clipped from V and 9 bases from J, the junction kept 6 bases outside the gene matches. Full variable domain (outside the CDR3, taken from reference TRBV14 and TRBJ2-1): EAGVTQFPSHSVIEKGQTVTLRCDPISGHDNLYWYRRVMGKEIKFLLHFVKESKQDESGMPNNRFLAERTGGTYSTLKVQPAELEDSGVYFCASSQGRELREQFFGPGTRLTVL.

The DNA for the CDR3 is TGTGCCAGCAGCCAAGGGGGGAGCGAGCAGTACTTC. Translation: CASSQGGSEQYF. The V gene is TRBV6-6, the J gene TRBJ2-7, with D perhaps TRBD1 or TRBD2 (6 bases each). This CDR3 is built from 12 residues. Germline-derived CDR1 and CDR2 are MNHNY and SVGAGI (reference sequence). Trimming took off 6 bases at V and 6 bases at J, with 12 bases between the two ends.

This sequence joins TRBV5-4 and TRBJ2-1; a weak D match, TRBD1 (6 bases). There are 16 residues in the CDR3. Germline loops: CDR1 SGHNT, CDR2 YYREEE (reference sequence). With 0 bases removed from V and 0 bases from J, the gap between germline ends came to 10 bases. The CDR3 sequence: CASSLGGLSSYNEQFF. CDR3 DNA sequence: TGTGCCAGCAGCTTGGGGGGGCTTAGCTCCTACAATGAGCAGTTCTTC.

The chain employs TRBV6-1 and TRBJ2-1, with 11 bases matching TRBD2. The germline V gene has CDR1 MNHNS and CDR2 SASEGT. This CDR3 spans 20 amino acids. V gave up 4 bases and J gave up 0 bases; unmatched junction bases: 14. CDR3 in amino acids: CASSVRLAGGTGSSYNEQFF. The CDR3 nucleotides are TGTGCCAGCAGTGTAAGATTAGCGGGAGGGACCGGGAGCTCCTACAATGAGCAGTTCTTC.

About this clone itself: Mismatch with germline at one junction end may stem from a read error. The V gene is TRBV10-2, the J gene TRBJ2-1, with unresolved D. Germline V CDR1 and CDR2: WSHSY, SAAADI. CDR3 length equals 13 residues. Written as DNA, the CDR3 is TGTGCCAGCAGTGAACAAGGCGGCAATGAGCAGTTCTTC. Its translation is CASSEQGGNEQFF.

The rearrangement links TRBV29-1 to TRBJ1-2; unclear D gene. Germline V gene lookup returns CDR1 SQVTM and CDR2 ANQGSEA. CDR3 length equals 17 residues. The germline V and J ends were trimmed by 7 bases and 1 base, with 25 bases remaining between them. CDR3 protein: CSADVFSGPDNNYGYTF. CDR3 bases: TGCAGCGCCGACGTATTTTCAGGACCCGATAATAACTATGGCTACACCTTC.

The V gene is TRBV2, the J gene TRBJ2-5; possibly TRBD1 for D (5 bases). The V gene lost 4 bases and the J gene lost 5 bases, with 14 bases spanning the gap. The germline CDR1 and CDR2 sequences are SNHLY and FYNNEI. The CDR3 is made up of 14 amino acids. CDR3 DNA sequence: TGTGCCAGCAGTGCAGGCAGGGCGCGGGAGACCCAGTACTTC. This gives the protein CASSAGRARETQYF. Looking up the rest from reference TRBV2 and TRBJ2-5 gives the full variable domain: EPEVTQTPSHQVTQMGQEVILRCVPISNHLYFYWYRQILGQKVEFLVSFYNNEISEKSEIFDDQFSVERPDGSNFTLKIRSTKLEDSAMYFCASSAGRARETQYFGPGTRLLVL.

This clone was seen more than once but under ten times. The CDR3 region is CATSRENQPQHF. CDR3 DNA: TGTGCCACCAGCAGAGAGAATCAGCCCCAGCATTTT. The chain links TRBV15 to TRBJ1-5, with D hard to call. Trimming shortened V by 0 bases and J by 4 bases, and 1 base separated the two germline ends. Germline lookup yields CDR1 LNHNV and CDR2 YYDKDF (reference sequence). This CDR3 is 12 amino acids long.

The table lists this clone with a count of one. The chain joins TRBV6-5 to TRBJ2-1, with TRBD2 matching 7 bases. Germline loops: CDR1 MNHEY, CDR2 SVGAGI. V dropped 3 bases and J dropped 3; count of bases not matched to a gene: 8. The CDR3 has 16 residues. This CDR3 is CASSYELREYYNEQFF. The CDR3 DNA sequence: TGTGCCAGCAGTTATGAGTTGCGGGAGTACTACAATGAGCAGTTCTTC.

The chain joins TRBV18 to TRBJ2-7; D remains ambiguous. Per the germline V gene, CDR1 is KGHSH and CDR2 is LQKENI. The ends were cut back, 2 bases at V and 1 base at J, with 9 bases in the middle. The CDR3 contains 14 residues. The CDR3 DNA sequence: TGTGCCAGCTCACCAGAGGCCCTTTCCTACGAGCAGTACTTC. Its protein is CASSPEALSYEQYF.

The gene calls are TRBV5-1 and TRBJ2-7; tentative D call: TRBD1 (6 bases). Germline CDR1 SGHRS, CDR2 YFSETQ. Trimming took 0 bases from V and 5 from J, leaving 12 bases between them. CDR3 length: 14 amino acids. The CDR3 DNA sequence: TGCGCCAGCAGCTTGGGGACAGCCTCTAACGAGCAGTACTTC. It codes for CASSLGTASNEQYF.

The rearrangement joins TRBV19 to TRBJ1-6; a weak D match, TRBD1 (6 bases). This CDR3 is 17 amino acids long. Deletions cut 6 bases from V and 3 bases from J, with 18 bases between. Germline CDR1 LNHDA, CDR2 SQIVND (reference sequence). The CDR3 region is CASSRGSGGDYNSPLHF. The CDR3 nucleotides are TGTGCCAGTAGCAGGGGTTCGGGGGGTGACTATAATTCACCCCTCCACTTT.